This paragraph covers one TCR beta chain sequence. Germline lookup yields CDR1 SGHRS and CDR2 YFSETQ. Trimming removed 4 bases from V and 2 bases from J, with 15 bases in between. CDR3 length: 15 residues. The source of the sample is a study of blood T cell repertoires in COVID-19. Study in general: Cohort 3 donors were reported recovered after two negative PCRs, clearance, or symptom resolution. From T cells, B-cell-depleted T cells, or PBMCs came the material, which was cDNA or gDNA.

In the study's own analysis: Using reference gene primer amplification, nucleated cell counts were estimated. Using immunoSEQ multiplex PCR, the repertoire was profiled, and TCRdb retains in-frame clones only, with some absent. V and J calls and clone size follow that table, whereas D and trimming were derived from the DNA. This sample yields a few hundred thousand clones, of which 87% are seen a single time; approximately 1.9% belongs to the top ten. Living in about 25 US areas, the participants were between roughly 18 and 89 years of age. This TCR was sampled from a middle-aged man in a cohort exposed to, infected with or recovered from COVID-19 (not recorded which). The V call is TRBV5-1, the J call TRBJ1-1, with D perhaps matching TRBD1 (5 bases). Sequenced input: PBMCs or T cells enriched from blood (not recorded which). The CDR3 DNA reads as TGCGCCAGCAGCGGGTCGGGACTGAGAAACACTGAAGCTTTCTTT. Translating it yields CASSGSGLRNTEAFF. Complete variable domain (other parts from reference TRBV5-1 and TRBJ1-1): KAGVTQTPRYLIKTRGQQVTLSCSPISGHRSVSWYQQTPGQGLQFLFEYFSETQRNKGNFPGRFSGRQFSNSRSEMNVSTLELGDSALYLCASSGSGLRNTEAFFGQGTRLTVV.